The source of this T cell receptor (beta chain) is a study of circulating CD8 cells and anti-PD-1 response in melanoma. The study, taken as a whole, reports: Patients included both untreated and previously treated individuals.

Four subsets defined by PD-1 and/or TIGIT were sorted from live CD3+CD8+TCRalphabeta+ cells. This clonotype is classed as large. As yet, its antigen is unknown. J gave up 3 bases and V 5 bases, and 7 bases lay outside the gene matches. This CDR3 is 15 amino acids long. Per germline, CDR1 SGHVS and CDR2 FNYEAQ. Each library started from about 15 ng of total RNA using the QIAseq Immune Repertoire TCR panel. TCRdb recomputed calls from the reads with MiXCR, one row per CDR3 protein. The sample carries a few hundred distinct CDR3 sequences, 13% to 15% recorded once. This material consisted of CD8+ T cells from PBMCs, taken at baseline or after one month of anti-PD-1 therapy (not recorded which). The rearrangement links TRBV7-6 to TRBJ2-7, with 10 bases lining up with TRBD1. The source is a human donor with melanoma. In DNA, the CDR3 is TGTGCCAGCAGCGCGGGGGGACAGGGGATCTACGAGCAGTACTTC. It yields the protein CASSAGGQGIYEQYF.